This T cell receptor (beta chain) was identified in a study of cytomegalovirus exposure and HLA in healthy donors. With respect to this clone: The antigen remains undetermined.

Study-level findings and limits: Later on, a genetic analysis was performed. It linked a missense variant in DCLRE1C with V- and J-gene trimming of TCR beta. Most TCR sequences were seen very rarely across donors, but some public TCRs occurred in many. It was reported that TCR beta sequences correctly inferred the HLA-A and HLA-B alleles for most subjects.

This PCR relied on a set of 60 Vbeta primers and 13 Jbeta primers. Only in-frame clones appear in the TCRdb table, and some are missing; sequencing was by immunoSEQ multiplex PCR. In the table there are 100,000 to 150,000 clones, over 65% of which are singletons. CDR3 length: 11 amino acids. CDR1 SQVTM and CDR2 ANQGSEA come from the germline V gene. V was cut by 5 bases and J by 4 bases, with 9 bases left in between. Material for sequencing was PBMCs. V gene TRBV29-1 combines with J gene TRBJ2-7; D gene ambiguous. The sequence came from a man younger than 35 in good health and CMV-seropositive. The CDR3 nucleotides read TGCAGCGTTCAGATTAAGTACGAGCAGTACTTC. This encodes CSVQIKYEQYF.